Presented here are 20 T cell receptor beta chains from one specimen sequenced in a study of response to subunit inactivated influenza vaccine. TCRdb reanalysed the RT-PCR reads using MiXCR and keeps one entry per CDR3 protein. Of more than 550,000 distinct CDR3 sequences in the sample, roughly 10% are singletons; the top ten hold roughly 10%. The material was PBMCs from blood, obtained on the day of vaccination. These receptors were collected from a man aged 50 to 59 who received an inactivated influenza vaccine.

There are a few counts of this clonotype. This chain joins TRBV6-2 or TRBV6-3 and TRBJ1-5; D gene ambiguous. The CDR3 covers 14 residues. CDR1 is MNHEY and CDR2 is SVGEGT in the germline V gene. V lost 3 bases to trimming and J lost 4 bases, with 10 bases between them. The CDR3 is CASSYPTVNQPQHF. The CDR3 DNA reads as TGTGCCAGCAGTTATCCCACAGTGAATCAGCCCCAGCATTTT.

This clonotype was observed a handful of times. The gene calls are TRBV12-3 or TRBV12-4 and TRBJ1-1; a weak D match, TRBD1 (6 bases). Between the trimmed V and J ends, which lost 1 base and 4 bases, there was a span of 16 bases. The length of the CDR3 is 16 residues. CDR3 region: CASSLGWGAQATEAFF. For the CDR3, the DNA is TGTGCCAGCAGTTTAGGATGGGGGGCGCAGGCCACTGAAGCTTTCTTT.

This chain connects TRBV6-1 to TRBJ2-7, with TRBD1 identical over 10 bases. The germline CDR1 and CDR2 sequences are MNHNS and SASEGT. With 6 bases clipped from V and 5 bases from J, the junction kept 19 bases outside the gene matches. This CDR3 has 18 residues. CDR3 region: CASSPVDLDRGPVHEQYF. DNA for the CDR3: TGTGCCAGCAGCCCCGTAGATTTAGACAGGGGGCCTGTCCACGAGCAGTACTTC.

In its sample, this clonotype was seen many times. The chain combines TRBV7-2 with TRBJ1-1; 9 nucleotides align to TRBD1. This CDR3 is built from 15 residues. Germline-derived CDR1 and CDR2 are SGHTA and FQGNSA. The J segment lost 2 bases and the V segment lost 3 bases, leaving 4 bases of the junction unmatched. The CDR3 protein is CASSFTGGSNTEAFF. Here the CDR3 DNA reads TGTGCCAGCAGCTTTACAGGGGGCTCAAACACTGAAGCTTTCTTT.

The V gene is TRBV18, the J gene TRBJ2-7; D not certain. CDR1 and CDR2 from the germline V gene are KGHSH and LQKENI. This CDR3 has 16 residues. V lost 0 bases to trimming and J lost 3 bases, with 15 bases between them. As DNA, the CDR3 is TGTGCCAGCTCACCACCGGTGCGGTACTTCAACTACGAGCAGTACTTC. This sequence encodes CASSPPVRYFNYEQYF.

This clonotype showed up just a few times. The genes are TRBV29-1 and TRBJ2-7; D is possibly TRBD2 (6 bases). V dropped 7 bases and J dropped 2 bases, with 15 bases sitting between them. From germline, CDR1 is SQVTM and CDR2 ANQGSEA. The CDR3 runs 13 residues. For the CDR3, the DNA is TGCAGCGCCGGGACTGGGCCTACCTACGAGCAGTACTTC. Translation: CSAGTGPTYEQYF.

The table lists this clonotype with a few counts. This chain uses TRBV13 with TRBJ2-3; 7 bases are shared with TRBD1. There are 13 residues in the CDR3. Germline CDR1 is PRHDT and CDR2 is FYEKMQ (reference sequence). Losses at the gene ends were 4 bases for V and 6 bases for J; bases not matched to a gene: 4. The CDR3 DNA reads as TGTGCCAGCAGCTCAAGACAGGGTGATACGCAGTATTTT. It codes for CASSSRQGDTQYF. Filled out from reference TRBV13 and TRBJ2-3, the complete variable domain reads AAGVIQSPRHLIKEKRETATLKCYPIPRHDTVYWYQQGPGQDPQFLISFYEKMQSDKGSIPDRFSAQQFSDYHSELNMSSLELGDSALYFCASSSRQGDTQYFGPGTRLTVL.

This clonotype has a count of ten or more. CDR3: CASSPGQGYTEAFF. CDR3 nucleotide sequence: TGTGCCAGCAGCCCGGGACAGGGGTACACTGAAGCTTTCTTT. This chain links TRBV12-3 or TRBV12-4 with TRBJ1-1; 10 bases line up with TRBD1. V lost 6 bases and J lost 3; bases outside the gene matches: 4. The CDR3 consists of 14 residues.

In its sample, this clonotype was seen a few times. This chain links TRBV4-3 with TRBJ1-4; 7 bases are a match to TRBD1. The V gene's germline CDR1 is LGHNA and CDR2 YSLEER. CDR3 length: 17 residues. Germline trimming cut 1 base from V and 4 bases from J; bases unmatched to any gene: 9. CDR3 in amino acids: CASSQGDAGGFNEKLFF. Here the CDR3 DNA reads TGCGCCAGCAGCCAAGGAGACGCAGGGGGATTTAATGAAAAACTGTTTTTT.

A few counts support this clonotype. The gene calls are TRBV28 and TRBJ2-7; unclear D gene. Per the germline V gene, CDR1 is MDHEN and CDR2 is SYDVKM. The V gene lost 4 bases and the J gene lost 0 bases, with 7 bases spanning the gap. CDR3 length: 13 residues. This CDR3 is CASSSRDSYEQYF. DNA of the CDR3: TGTGCCAGCAGTTCTAGGGACTCCTACGAGCAGTACTTC. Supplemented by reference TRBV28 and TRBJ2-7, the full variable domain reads DVKVTQSSRYLVKRTGEKVFLECVQDMDHENMFWYRQDPGLGLRLIYFSYDVKMKEKGDIPEGYSVSREKKERFSLILESASTNQTSMYLCASSSRDSYEQYFGPGTRLTVT.

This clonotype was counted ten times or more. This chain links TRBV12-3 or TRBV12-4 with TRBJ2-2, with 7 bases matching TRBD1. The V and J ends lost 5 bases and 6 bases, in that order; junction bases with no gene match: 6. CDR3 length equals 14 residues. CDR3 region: CASSRDRAPGELFF. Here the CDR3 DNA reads TGTGCCAGCAGTAGAGACAGGGCCCCCGGGGAGCTGTTTTTT.

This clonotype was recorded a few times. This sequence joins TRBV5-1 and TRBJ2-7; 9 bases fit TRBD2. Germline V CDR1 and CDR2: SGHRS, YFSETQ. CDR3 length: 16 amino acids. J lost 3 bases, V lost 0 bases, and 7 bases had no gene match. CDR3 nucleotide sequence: TGCGCCAGCAGCTTGGCCGGGGCGGGAGGGATCTACGAGCAGTACTTC. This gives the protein CASSLAGAGGIYEQYF.

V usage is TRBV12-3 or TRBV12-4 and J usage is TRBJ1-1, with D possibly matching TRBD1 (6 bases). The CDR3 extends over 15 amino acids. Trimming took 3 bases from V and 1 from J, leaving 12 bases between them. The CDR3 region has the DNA TGTGCCAGCAGTTTTGGGGGGCGAGGGAACACTGAAGCTTTCTTT. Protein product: CASSFGGRGNTEAFF.

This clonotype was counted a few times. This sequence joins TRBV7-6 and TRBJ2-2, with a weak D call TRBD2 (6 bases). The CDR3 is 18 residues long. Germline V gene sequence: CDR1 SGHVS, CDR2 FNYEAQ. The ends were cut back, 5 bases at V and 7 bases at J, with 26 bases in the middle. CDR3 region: CASSIQTDTGSVDGELFF. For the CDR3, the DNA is TGTGCCAGCAGCATACAGACCGATACCGGGAGCGTCGACGGGGAGCTGTTTTTT.

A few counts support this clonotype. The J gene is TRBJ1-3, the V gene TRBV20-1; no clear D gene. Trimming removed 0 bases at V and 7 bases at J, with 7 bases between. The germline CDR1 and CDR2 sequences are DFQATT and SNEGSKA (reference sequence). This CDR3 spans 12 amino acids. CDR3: CSARDSGNTIYF. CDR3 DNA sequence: TGCAGTGCTAGAGATTCCGGTAACACCATATATTTT.

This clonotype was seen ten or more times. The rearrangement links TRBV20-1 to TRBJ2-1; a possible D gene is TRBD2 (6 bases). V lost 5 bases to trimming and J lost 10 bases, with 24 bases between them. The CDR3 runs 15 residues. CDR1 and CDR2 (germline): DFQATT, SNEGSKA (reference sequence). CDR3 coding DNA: TGCAGTGCTCCTCCAGCGCGGGGACTCCTTGGGGAGCAGTTCTTC. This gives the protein CSAPPARGLLGEQFF.

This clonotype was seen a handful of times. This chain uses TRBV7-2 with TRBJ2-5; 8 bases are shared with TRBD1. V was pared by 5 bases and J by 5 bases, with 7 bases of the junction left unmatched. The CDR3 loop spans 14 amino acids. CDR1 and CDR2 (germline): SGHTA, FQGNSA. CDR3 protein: CASSADRGRETQYF. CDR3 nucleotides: TGTGCCAGCAGCGCCGACAGGGGACGGGAGACCCAGTACTTC.

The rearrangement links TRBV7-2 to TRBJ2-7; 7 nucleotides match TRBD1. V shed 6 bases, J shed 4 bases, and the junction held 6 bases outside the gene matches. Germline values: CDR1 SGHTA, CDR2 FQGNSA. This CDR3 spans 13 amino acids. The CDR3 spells CASRRRGPYEQYF. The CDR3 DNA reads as TGTGCCAGCAGGCGAAGGGGGCCTTACGAGCAGTACTTC.

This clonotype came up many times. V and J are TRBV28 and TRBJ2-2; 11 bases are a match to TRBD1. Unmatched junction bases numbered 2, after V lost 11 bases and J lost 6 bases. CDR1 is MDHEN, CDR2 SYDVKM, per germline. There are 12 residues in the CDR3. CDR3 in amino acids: CASGQGAGELFF. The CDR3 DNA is TGTGCCTCGGGACAGGGGGCCGGGGAGCTGTTTTTT. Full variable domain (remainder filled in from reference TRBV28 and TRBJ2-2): DVKVTQSSRYLVKRTGEKVFLECVQDMDHENMFWYRQDPGLGLRLIYFSYDVKMKEKGDIPEGYSVSREKKERFSLILESASTNQTSMYLCASGQGAGELFFGEGSRLTVL.

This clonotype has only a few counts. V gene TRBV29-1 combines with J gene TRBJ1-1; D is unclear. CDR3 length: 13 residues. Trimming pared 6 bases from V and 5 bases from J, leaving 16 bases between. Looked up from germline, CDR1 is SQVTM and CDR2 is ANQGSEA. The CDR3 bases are TGCAGCGTATCGGGGATGCTGGGTACTGAAGCTTTCTTT. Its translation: CSVSGMLGTEAFF.